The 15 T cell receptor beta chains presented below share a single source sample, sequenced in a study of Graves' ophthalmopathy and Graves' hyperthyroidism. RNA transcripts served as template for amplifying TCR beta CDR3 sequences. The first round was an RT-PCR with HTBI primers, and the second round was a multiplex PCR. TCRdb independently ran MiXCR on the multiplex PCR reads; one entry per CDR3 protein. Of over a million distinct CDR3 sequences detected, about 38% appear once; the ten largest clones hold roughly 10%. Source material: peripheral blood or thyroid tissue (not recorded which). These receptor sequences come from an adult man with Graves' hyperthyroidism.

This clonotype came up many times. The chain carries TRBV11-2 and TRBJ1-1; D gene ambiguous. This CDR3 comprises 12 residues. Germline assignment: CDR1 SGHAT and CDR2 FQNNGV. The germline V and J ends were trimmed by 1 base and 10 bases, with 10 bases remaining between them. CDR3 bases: TGTGCCAGCAGCTTAGCCCGTAGTGGAGCTTTCTTT. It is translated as CASSLARSGAFF.

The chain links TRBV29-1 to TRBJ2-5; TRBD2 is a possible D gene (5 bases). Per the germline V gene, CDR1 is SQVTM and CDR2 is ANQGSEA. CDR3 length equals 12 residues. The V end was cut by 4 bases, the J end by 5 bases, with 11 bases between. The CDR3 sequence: CSVAGLGETQYF. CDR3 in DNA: TGCAGCGTTGCGGGATTGGGGGAGACCCAGTACTTC.

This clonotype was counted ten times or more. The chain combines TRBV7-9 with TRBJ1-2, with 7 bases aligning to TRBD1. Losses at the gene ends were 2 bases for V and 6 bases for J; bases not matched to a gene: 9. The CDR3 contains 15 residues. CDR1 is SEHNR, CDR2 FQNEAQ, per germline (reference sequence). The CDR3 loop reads CASSLSDRRADGYTF. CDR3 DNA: TGTGCCAGCAGCTTATCGGACAGGCGAGCGGATGGCTACACCTTC.

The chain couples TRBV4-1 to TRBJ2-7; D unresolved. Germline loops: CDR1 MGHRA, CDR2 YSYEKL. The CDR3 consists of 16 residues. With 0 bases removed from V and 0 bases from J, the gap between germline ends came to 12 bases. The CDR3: CASSQDLAESSYEQYF. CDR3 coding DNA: TGCGCCAGCAGCCAAGATCTGGCGGAGTCCTCCTACGAGCAGTACTTC.

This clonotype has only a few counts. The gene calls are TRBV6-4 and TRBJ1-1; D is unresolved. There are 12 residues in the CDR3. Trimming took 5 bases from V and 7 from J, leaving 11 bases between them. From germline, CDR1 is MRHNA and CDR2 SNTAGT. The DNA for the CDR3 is TGTGCCAGCAGTTACTTTGGGATTGAAGCTTTCTTT. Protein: CASSYFGIEAFF.

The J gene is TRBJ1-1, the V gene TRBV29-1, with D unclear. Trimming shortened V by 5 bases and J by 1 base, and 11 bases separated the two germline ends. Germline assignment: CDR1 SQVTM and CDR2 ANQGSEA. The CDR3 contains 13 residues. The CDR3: CSVCSSGNTEAFF. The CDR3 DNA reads TGCAGCGTTTGTAGTAGCGGGAACACTGAAGCTTTCTTT.

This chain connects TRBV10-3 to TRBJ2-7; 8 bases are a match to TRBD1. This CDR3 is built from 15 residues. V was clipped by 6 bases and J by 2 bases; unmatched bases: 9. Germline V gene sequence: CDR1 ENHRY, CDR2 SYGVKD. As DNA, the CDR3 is TGTGCCATCAGAGCAGGAGGGACAGGCACCTACGAGCAGTACTTC. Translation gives CAIRAGGTGTYEQYF.

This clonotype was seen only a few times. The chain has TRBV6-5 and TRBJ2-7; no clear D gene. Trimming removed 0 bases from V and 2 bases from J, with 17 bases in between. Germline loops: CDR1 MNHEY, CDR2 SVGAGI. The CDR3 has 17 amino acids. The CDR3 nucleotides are TGTGCCAGCAGTTACTCGTTTCTGCAGGATTCCACCTACGAGCAGTACTTC. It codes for CASSYSFLQDSTYEQYF.

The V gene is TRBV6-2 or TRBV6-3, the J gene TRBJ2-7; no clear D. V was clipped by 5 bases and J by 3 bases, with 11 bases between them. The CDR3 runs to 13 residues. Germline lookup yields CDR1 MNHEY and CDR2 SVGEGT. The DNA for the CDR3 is TGTGCCAGCAGTGACGACATATTCTACGAGCAGTACTTC. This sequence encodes CASSDDIFYEQYF.

The CDR3 protein is CASTTSPSMIYEQYF. The CDR3 region has the DNA TGTGCCAGCACCACCTCCCCTTCAATGATCTACGAGCAGTACTTC. This rearrangement joins TRBV5-4 to TRBJ2-7, with unresolved D. The CDR3 extends over 15 amino acids. Between the trimmed V and J ends, which lost 6 bases and 3 bases, there was a span of 19 bases. Germline V CDR1 and CDR2: SGHNT, YYREEE (reference sequence).

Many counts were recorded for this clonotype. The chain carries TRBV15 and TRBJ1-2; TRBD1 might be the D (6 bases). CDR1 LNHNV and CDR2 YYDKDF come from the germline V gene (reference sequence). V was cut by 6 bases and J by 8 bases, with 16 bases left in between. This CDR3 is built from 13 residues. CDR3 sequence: CATRMIGGGGYTF. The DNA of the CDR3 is TGTGCCACCAGGATGATAGGGGGGGGAGGCTACACCTTC. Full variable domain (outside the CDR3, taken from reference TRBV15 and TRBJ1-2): DAMVIQNPRYQVTQFGKPVTLSCSQTLNHNVMYWYQQKSSQAPKLLFHYYDKDFNNEADTPDNFQSRRPNTSFCFLDIRSPGLGDTAMYLCATRMIGGGGYTFGSGTRLTVV.

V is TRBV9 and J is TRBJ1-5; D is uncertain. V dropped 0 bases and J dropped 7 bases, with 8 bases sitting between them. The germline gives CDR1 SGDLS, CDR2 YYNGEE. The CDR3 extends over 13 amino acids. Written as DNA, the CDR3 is TGTGCCAGCAGCGTAGGCGGTAGACAGCCCCAGCATTTT. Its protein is CASSVGGRQPQHF. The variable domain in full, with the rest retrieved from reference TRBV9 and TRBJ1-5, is DSGVTQTPKHLITATGQRVTLRCSPRSGDLSVYWYQQSLDQGLQFLIQYYNGEERAKGNILERFSAQQFPDLHSELNLSSLELGDSALYFCASSVGGRQPQHFGDGTRLSIL.

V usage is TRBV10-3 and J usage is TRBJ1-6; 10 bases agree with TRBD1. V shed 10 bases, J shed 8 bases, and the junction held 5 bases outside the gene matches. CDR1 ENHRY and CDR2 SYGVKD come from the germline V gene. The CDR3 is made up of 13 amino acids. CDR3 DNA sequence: TGTGCCAGCCTTGGGACAGGGGATTCACCCCTCCACTTT. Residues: CASLGTGDSPLHF.

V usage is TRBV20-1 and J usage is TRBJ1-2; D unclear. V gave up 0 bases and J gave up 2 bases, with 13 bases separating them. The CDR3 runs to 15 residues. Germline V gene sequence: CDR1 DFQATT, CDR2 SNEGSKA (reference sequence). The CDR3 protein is CSAREGGGINYGYTF. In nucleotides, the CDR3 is TGCAGTGCTAGAGAAGGTGGAGGGATCAACTATGGCTACACCTTC.

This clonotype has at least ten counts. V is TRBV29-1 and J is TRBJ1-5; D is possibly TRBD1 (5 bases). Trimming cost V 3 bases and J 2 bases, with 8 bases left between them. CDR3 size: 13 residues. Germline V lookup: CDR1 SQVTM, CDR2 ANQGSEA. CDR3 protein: CSVEGDGNQPQHF. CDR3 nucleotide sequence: TGCAGCGTTGAGGGGGACGGCAATCAGCCCCAGCATTTT.